Sequencing of this T cell receptor beta chain was carried out in a study of early T cells in non-severe SARS-CoV-2 infection. The overall study: Chains were unpaired, as sequencing was done on bulk RNA from unsorted whole blood.

The V end was cut by 5 bases, the J end by 6 bases, with 8 bases between. This CDR3 spans 12 amino acids. This clonotype was observed at least ten times. The library protocol tagged individual cDNA molecules with unique molecular identifiers. TCRdb redid the calling of the 5' RACE reads with MiXCR, one entry per CDR3 protein. This sample carries over 50,000 distinct CDR3 sequences, under 15% of them seen once, and the ten largest clones take 10%. The chain uses TRBV12-3 or TRBV12-4 and TRBJ2-1; D gene unclear. The specimen comprised whole blood, sampled at baseline. The receptor was derived from an adult who was a healthcare worker with PCR-confirmed SARS-CoV-2 infection or an uninfected control (not recorded which). The CDR3 sequence: CASSQTPNEQFF. CDR3 coding DNA: TGTGCCAGCAGTCAAACCCCCAATGAGCAGTTCTTC.